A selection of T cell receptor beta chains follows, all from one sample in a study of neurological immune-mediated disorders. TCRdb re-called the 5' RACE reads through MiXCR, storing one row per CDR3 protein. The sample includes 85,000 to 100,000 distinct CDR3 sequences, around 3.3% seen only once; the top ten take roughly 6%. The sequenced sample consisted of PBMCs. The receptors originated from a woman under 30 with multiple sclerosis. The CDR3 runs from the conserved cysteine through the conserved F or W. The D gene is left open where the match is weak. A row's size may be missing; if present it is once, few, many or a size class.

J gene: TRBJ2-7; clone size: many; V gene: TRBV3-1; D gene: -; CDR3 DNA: TGTGCCAGCAGCCAAGAGAGGCTTTTCTCCTACGAGCAGTACTTC; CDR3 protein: CASSQERLFSYEQYF
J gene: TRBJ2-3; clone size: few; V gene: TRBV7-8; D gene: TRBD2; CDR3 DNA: TGTGCCAGCAGCACGGACACACTGGCTAGCGGGGGTACAGATACGCAGTATTTT; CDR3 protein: CASSTDTLASGGTDTQYF
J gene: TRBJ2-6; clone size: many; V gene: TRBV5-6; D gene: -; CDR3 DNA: TGTGCCAGCAGCTTGTTTGAAGGGGCAAGATCTGGGGCCAACGTCCTGACTTTC; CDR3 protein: CASSLFEGARSGANVLTF
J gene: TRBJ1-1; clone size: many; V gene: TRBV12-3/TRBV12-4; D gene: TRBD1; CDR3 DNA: TGTGCCAGCAGTGCAGGGGGCATGAACACTGAAGCTTTCTTT; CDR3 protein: CASSAGGMNTEAFF
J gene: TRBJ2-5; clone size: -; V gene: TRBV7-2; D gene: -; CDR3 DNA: TGTGCCAGCAGCCATGGAGGGCCAAGAGAGACCCAGTACTTC; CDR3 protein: CASSHGGPRETQYF
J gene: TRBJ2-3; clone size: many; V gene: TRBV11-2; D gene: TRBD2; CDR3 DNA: TGTGCCAGCAGCATACTATCCGGGACTAGCGGGAGAGGAGATACGCAGTATTTT; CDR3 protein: CASSILSGTSGRGDTQYF
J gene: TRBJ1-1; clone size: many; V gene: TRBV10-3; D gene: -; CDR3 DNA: TGTGCCATCAATTCTGGTGGGGTGAACACTGAAGCTTTCTTT; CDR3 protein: CAINSGGVNTEAFF
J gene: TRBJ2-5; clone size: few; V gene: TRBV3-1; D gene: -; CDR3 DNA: TGTGCCAGCAGCCAAGACCCCGGCTCGAACTACGTAGAGACCCAGTACTTC; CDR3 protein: CASSQDPGSNYVETQYF
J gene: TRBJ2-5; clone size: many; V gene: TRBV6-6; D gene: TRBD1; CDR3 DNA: TGTGCCAGCAGTCAGACGACAGGGGGCACGCAAGAGACCCAGTACTTC; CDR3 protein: CASSQTTGGTQETQYF
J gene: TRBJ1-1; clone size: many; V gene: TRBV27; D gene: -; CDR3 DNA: TGTGCCAGCAGTCCGATCATCAGGGCCACTGAAGCTTTCTTT; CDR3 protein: CASSPIIRATEAFF
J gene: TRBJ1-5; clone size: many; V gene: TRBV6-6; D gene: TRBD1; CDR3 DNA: TGTGCCAGCAGTTACGGGACAGGGGGCAATCAGCCCCAGCATTTT; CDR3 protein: CASSYGTGGNQPQHF
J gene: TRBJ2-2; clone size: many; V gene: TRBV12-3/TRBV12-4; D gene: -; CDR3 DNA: TGTGCCAGCAGTTTCCCGGGGAGTGGCGGGGAGCTGTTTTTT; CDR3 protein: CASSFPGSGGELFF
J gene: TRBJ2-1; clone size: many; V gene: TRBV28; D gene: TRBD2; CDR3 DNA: TGTGCCAGCAGCCGCGCTCCAAAGACTAGCGGGAGAACACATGAGCAGTTCTTC; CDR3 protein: CASSRAPKTSGRTHEQFF
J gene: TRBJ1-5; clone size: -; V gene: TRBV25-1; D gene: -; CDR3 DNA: TGTGCCAGCAGGGTTATCGGCCCGGGGCAGCCCCAGCATTTT; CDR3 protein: CASRVIGPGQPQHF
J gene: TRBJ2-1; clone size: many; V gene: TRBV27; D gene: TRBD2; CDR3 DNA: TGTGCCAGCAGTCCACTAGCGGGGGTCTCCTACAATGAGCAGTTCTTC; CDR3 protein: CASSPLAGVSYNEQFF
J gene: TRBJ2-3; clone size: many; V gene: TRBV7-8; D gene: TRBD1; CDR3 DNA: TGTGCCAGCAGCTCAACAGGGGATTTAGCAGATACGCAGTATTTT; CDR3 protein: CASSSTGDLADTQYF
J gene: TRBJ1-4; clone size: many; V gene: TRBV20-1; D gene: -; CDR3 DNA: TGCAGTGCTGTACGGGTAAATGAAAAACTGTTTTTT; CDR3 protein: CSAVRVNEKLFF
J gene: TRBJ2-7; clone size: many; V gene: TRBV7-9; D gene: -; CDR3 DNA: TGTGCCAGCAGACCCGAGGGGGGGTACGAGCAGTACTTC; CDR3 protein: CASRPEGGYEQYF
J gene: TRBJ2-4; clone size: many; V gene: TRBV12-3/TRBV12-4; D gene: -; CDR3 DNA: TGTGCCAGCACCGCAGGAATAGCCAAAAACATTCAGTACTTC; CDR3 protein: CASTAGIAKNIQYF
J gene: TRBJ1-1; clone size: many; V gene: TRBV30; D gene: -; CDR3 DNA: TGTGCCTGGAGCGTGGGCGGGAGGGGGGCTGAAGCTTTCTTT; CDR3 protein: CAWSVGGRGAEAFF
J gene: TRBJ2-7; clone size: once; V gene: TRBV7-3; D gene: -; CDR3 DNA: TGTGCCAGCAGCTTATCTCCAGACACCTACGAGCAGTACTTC; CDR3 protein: CASSLSPDTYEQYF
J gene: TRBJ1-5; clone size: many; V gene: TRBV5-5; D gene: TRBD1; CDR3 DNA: TGTGCCAGCAGTACAGGGGTTAGCAATCAGCCCCAGCATTTT; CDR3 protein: CASSTGVSNQPQHF
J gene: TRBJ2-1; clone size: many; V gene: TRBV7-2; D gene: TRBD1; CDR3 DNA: TGTGCCAGCAGCTTAGCTTGGACAGGGTACTACAATGAGCAGTTCTTC; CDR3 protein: CASSLAWTGYYNEQFF
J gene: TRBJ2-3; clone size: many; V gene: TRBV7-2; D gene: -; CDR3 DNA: TGTGCCAGCAGCCCAACCGGGAGCACAGATACGCAGTATTTT; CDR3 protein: CASSPTGSTDTQYF
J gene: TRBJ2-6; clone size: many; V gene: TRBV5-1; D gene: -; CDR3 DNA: TGCGCCAGCAGCTTGACTTCGGTGGCTGGGGCCAACGTCCTGACTTTC; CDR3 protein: CASSLTSVAGANVLTF
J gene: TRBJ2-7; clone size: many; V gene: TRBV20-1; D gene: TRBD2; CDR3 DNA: TGCAGTGCTGCCGGGACTAGCGGGTTTAGCTCCTACGAGCAGTACTTC; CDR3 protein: CSAAGTSGFSSYEQYF
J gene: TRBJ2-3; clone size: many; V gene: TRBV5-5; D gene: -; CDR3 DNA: TGTGCCAGCAGCTTGGAGGGGCTTCTCCAGGGGTATTTT; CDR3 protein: CASSLEGLLQGYF
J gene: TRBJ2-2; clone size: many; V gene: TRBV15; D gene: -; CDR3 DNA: TGTGCCACCAGAATAGGACTGTCCCCCGGGGAGCTGTTTTTT; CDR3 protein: CATRIGLSPGELFF
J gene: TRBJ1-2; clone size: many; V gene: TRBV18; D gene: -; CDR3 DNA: TGTGCCAGCTCACCAATCAAGGAGTCTAACTATGGCTACACCTTC; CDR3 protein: CASSPIKESNYGYTF
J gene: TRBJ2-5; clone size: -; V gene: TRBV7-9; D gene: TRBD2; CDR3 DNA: TGTGCCAGCAGCGAGACTAGCGTACAAGAGACCCAGTACTTC; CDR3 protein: CASSETSVQETQYF
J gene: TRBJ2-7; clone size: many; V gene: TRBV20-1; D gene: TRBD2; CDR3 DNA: TGCAGTGCTGAGGGGCCGGCGGGAGGCTCCTACGAGCAGTACTTC; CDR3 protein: CSAEGPAGGSYEQYF
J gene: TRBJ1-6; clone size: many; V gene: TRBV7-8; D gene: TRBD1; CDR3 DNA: TGTGCCAGCAGCCAGGGGGAGGAAGGTTCACCCCTCCACTTT; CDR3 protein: CASSQGEEGSPLHF
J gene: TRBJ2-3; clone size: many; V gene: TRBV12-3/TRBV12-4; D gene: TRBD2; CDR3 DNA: TGTGCCAGCAGCCGAAGACTAGCGGGAGGGACGGCAGATACGCAGTATTTT; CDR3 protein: CASSRRLAGGTADTQYF